This TCR beta chain is from a study of OX40 agonist ivuxolimab in advanced cancers. The assay was immunoSEQ multiplex PCR, and TCRdb's table has in-frame clones only and misses some. In the table there are 25,000 to 30,000 clones, about 85% of which are singletons. The CDR3 length is 13 residues. From germline, CDR1 is GTSNPN and CDR2 SVGIG (reference sequence). Trimming pared 0 bases from V and 3 bases from J, leaving 5 bases between. This chain joins TRBV30 and TRBJ2-2; no clear D. The sample was CD4+ or CD8+ T cells sorted from blood, taken in a trial of the OX40 agonist ivuxolimab. This TCR derives from an adult with an advanced solid tumor such as melanoma, head and neck, liver or kidney cancer. The CDR3 protein is CAWSVLDTGELFF. CDR3 coding DNA: TGTGCCTGGAGTGTACTGGACACCGGGGAGCTGTTTTTT.